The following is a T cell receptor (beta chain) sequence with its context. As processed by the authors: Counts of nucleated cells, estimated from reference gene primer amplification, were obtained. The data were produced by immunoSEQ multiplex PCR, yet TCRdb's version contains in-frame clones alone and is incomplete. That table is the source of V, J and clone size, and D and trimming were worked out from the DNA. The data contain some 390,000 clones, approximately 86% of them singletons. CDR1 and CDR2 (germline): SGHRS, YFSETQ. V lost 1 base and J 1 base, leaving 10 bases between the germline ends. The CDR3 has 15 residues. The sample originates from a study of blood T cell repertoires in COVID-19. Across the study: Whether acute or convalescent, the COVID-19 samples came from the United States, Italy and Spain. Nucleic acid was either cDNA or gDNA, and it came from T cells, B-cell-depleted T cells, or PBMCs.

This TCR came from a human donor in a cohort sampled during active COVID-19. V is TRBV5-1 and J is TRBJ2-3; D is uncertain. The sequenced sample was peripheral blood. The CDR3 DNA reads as TGCGCCAGCAGCTTGAGCAGGTCTGGCACAGATACGCAGTATTTT. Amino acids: CASSLSRSGTDTQYF.